Below are 18 T cell receptor beta chains sequenced from a single sample in a study of monozygotic twins with cystic fibrosis. TCRdb's table, derived via immunoSEQ multiplex PCR, lists solely in-frame clones and lacks some. Here the sample spans under 40,000 clones, just over 95% being singletons. Material: blood. The origin of the receptors is a girl aged 2-10 years with cystic fibrosis.

The chain is built from TRBV6-1 and TRBJ2-1; unclear D gene. Trimming stripped 5 bases from V and 10 bases from J, with 18 bases between. Per the germline V gene, CDR1 is MNHNS and CDR2 is SASEGT. The CDR3 totals 14 residues. CDR3 amino acids: CASSWKEVVSEQFF. The CDR3 DNA reads TGTGCCAGCAGTTGGAAGGAAGTAGTGAGCGAGCAGTTCTTC.

This chain links TRBV2 with TRBJ1-2; 12 bases are a match to TRBD1. The CDR3 length is 15 residues. Germline loops: CDR1 SNHLY, CDR2 FYNNEI. Trimming removed 3 bases from V and 5 bases from J; junction bases left unmatched: 4. CDR3 bases: TGTGCCAGCAGTGAGGGGACAGGGGGCGTTTATGGCTACACCTTC. Amino acids: CASSEGTGGVYGYTF.

The chain carries TRBV30 and TRBJ1-3, with 8 bases that match TRBD1. CDR3 length: 15 residues. CDR1 and CDR2 from the germline V gene are GTSNPN and SVGIG (reference sequence). The junction had 3 bases not matched to a gene; V was cut back by 1 base and J by 1 base. CDR3 residues: CAWSARQGSGNTIYF. CDR3 bases: TGTGCCTGGAGTGCACGACAGGGGTCTGGAAACACCATATATTTT. The full variable domain, completed using reference TRBV30 and TRBJ1-3, is SQTIHQWPATLVQPVGSPLSLECTVEGTSNPNLYWYRQAAGRGLQLLFYSVGIGQISSEVPQNLSASRPQDRQFILSSKKLLLSDSGFYLCAWSARQGSGNTIYFGEGSWLTVV.

The chain employs TRBV6-6 and TRBJ2-5; D not certain. This CDR3 comprises 14 residues. Deletions cut 4 bases from V and 4 bases from J, with 13 bases between. Per the germline V gene, CDR1 is MNHNY and CDR2 is SVGAGI (reference sequence). The CDR3 coding sequence is TGTGCCAGCAGTTCTCGGCCGGGTAGAGAGACCCAGTACTTC. Translated, it gives CASSSRPGRETQYF.

The chain links TRBV5-1 to TRBJ2-3, with D perhaps TRBD2 (5 bases). Germline loops: CDR1 SGHRS, CDR2 YFSETQ. The V end lost 4 bases, the J end lost 0 bases, and 15 bases lay between the germline ends. This CDR3 region has 16 residues. The CDR3 spells CASSTGLVVSTDTQYF. The CDR3, as DNA: TGCGCCAGCAGCACCGGACTTGTGGTTAGCACAGATACGCAGTATTTT. The variable domain in full, completed from reference TRBV5-1 and TRBJ2-3, reads KAGVTQTPRYLIKTRGQQVTLSCSPISGHRSVSWYQQTPGQGLQFLFEYFSETQRNKGNFPGRFSGRQFSNSRSEMNVSTLELGDSALYLCASSTGLVVSTDTQYFGPGTRLTVL.

In nucleotides, the CDR3 is TGCAGCGTTGAAGAGGTGGGGCACGAGCAGTTCTTC. Its translation: CSVEEVGHEQFF. This chain joins TRBV29-1 and TRBJ2-1, with D tentatively TRBD1 (5 bases). The CDR3 runs to 12 residues. The germline V gene has CDR1 SQVTM and CDR2 ANQGSEA. The V gene lost 0 bases and the J gene lost 10 bases, with 10 bases spanning the gap.

The CDR3 DNA sequence: TGTGCCAGCAGCCCTACAGGGAAAGCTGAAGCTTTCTTT. It is translated as CASSPTGKAEAFF. The rearrangement joins TRBV7-6 to TRBJ1-1; tentative D call: TRBD1 (6 bases). Trimming shortened V by 5 bases and J by 6 bases, and 13 bases separated the two germline ends. This CDR3 has 13 amino acids. Germline V gives CDR1 SGHVS, CDR2 FNYEAQ.

This chain uses TRBV9 with TRBJ2-7, with 7 bases matching TRBD2. V lost 3 bases, J lost 4 bases, and 13 bases stayed unmatched. The length of the CDR3 is 16 residues. From germline, CDR1 is SGDLS and CDR2 YYNGEE. Here the CDR3 reads CASSDGGGGGSYEQYF. DNA for the CDR3: TGTGCCAGCAGCGATGGAGGCGGTGGCGGGAGTTACGAGCAGTACTTC.

This clone has just one count. The genes are TRBV19 and TRBJ2-7; 10 bases line up with TRBD1. This CDR3 has 14 residues. Germline V CDR1 and CDR2: LNHDA, SQIVND (reference sequence). J lost 1 base, V lost 3 bases, and 0 bases had no gene match. The CDR3 region is CASSMGQGSYEQYF. The DNA of the CDR3 is TGTGCCAGTAGTATGGGACAGGGGTCCTACGAGCAGTACTTC.

The chain uses TRBV29-1 and TRBJ1-1, with 7 bases matching TRBD1. Germline V gene data show CDR1 as SQVTM and CDR2 as ANQGSEA. The CDR3 spans 11 residues. After removal of 6 bases from V and 4 bases from J, the junction contained 2 bases not matched to a gene. The chain's CDR3 is CSVGGITEAFF. DNA for the CDR3: TGCAGCGTAGGGGGCATCACTGAAGCTTTCTTT.

The rearrangement links TRBV5-1 to TRBJ2-2; possible D gene TRBD2, 6 bases. The V gene's germline CDR1 is SGHRS and CDR2 YFSETQ. V was trimmed by 0 bases and J by 1 base, leaving 10 bases between them. This CDR3 contains 16 residues. CDR3 region: CASSLGGSGNTGELFF. The CDR3 nucleotides are TGCGCCAGCAGCTTGGGTGGTAGCGGGAACACCGGGGAGCTGTTTTTT.

The rearrangement links TRBV21-1 to TRBJ1-1. TRBV21-1 is tagged as a pseudogene. The CDR3 runs to 12 residues. DNA of the CDR3: TGTGCCAGCACCCCCCGGGGTACTGAAGCTTTCTTT. It yields the protein CASTPRGTEAFF.

V usage is TRBV6-5 and J usage is TRBJ2-3; tentatively, D is TRBD2 (5 bases). Germline CDR1 and CDR2: MNHEY and SVGAGI. This CDR3 is built from 12 residues. Between the trimmed V and J ends, which lost 6 bases and 1 base, there was a span of 5 bases. CDR3 sequence: CASSGGTDTQYF. CDR3 bases: TGTGCCAGCAGCGGGGGCACAGATACGCAGTATTTT.

The CDR3 DNA sequence: TGTGCCTGGGGACTAGCGGGAGGCACAGATACGCAGTATTTT. Translated, it gives CAWGLAGGTDTQYF. V is TRBV30 and J is TRBJ2-3; 13 bases line up with TRBD2. V lost 5 bases to trimming and J lost 1 base; unmatched junction nucleotides: 0. Per germline, CDR1 GTSNPN and CDR2 SVGIG (reference sequence). The CDR3 has 14 amino acids.

The chain uses TRBV30 and TRBJ2-2; 10 positions agree with TRBD2. The CDR3 contains 14 residues. The trim removed 1 base at V and 7 bases at J, leaving 3 bases unmatched. From germline, CDR1 is GTSNPN and CDR2 SVGIG (reference sequence). CDR3 region: CAWSAGLAIGELFF. DNA of the CDR3: TGTGCCTGGAGTGCGGGACTAGCGATCGGGGAGCTGTTTTTT.

This chain uses TRBV7-9 with TRBJ1-5; the D is unclear. The CDR3 is 14 amino acids. From germline, CDR1 is SEHNR and CDR2 FQNEAQ (reference sequence). The V end was cut by 4 bases, the J end by 5 bases, with 12 bases between. Here the CDR3 reads CASSSLLVDQPQHF. CDR3 in DNA: TGTGCCAGCAGCTCCCTTCTGGTAGATCAGCCCCAGCATTTT.

V is TRBV19 and J is TRBJ1-1; no firm D call. CDR1 and CDR2 (germline): LNHDA, SQIVND (reference sequence). The CDR3 sequence is 14 residues long. Trimming stripped 4 bases from V and 0 bases from J, with 9 bases between. The CDR3 protein is CASSRGGLNTEAFF. CDR3 sequence (DNA): TGTGCCAGTAGTAGAGGCGGGTTGAACACTGAAGCTTTCTTT.

This chain uses TRBV7-8 with TRBJ2-4; D is perhaps TRBD1 (6 bases). CDR1 is SGHVS and CDR2 is FQNEAQ in the germline V gene. The CDR3 is made up of 13 amino acids. Trimming took off 5 bases at V and 4 bases at J, with 9 bases between the two ends. The CDR3 DNA sequence: TGTGCCAGCAGCCCCGGACAGAAAAACATTCAGTACTTC. This codes for CASSPGQKNIQYF. Drawing the rest from reference TRBV7-8 and TRBJ2-4, the complete variable domain is GAGVSQSPRYKVAKRGQDVALRCDPISGHVSLFWYQQALGQGPEFLTYFQNEAQLDKSGLPSDRFFAERPEGSVSTLKIQRTQQEDSAVYLCASSPGQKNIQYFGAGTRLSVL.